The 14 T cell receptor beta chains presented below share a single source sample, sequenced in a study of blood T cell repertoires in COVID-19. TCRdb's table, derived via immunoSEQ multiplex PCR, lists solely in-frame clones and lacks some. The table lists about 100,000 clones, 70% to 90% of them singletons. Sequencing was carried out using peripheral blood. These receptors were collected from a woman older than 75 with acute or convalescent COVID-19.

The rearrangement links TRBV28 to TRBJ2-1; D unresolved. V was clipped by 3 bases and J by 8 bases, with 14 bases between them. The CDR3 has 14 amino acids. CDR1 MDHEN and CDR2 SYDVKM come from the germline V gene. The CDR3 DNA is TGTGCCAGCAGTTTCCCAGGTTTACACTATGAGCAGTTCTTC. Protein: CASSFPGLHYEQFF.

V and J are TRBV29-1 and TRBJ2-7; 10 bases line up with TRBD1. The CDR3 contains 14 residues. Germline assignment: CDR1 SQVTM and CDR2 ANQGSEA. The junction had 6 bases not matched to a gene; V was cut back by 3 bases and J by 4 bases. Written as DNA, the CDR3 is TGCAGCGTTGACCGTGGACAGGGGGGGTACGAGCAGTACTTC. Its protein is CSVDRGQGGYEQYF.

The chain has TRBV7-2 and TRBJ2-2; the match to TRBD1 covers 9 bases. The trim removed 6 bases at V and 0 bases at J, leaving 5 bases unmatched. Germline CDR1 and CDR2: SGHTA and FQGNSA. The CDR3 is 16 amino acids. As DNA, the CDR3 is TGTGCCAGCAGACCGGGACAGGGTACGAACACCGGGGAGCTGTTTTTT. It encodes CASRPGQGTNTGELFF.

The CDR3 loop is CASSPGQLWAGELFF. The CDR3 DNA sequence: TGCGCCAGCAGCCCGGGACAACTATGGGCCGGGGAGCTGTTTTTT. The rearrangement links TRBV4-1 to TRBJ2-2, with D possibly matching TRBD1 (6 bases). Germline CDR1 MGHRA, CDR2 YSYEKL. V shed 4 bases and J shed 6 bases, with 15 bases lying between them. This CDR3 is built from 15 residues.

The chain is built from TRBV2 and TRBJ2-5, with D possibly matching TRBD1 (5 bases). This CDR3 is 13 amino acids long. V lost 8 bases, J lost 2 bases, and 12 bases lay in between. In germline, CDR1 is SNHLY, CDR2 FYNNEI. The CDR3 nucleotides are TGTGCCAGCTGCTGGACACTACAAGAGACCCAGTACTTC. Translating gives CASCWTLQETQYF.

Here the CDR3 reads CASSISAAGTGGTDTQYF. In nucleotides, the CDR3 is TGTGCCAGTAGTATAAGTGCCGCGGGGACAGGGGGAACAGATACGCAGTATTTT. V gene TRBV19 combines with J gene TRBJ2-3, with 11 bases identical to TRBD1. This CDR3 comprises 18 residues. Germline lookup yields CDR1 LNHDA and CDR2 SQIVND (reference sequence). V shed 2 bases, J shed 3 bases, and the junction held 10 bases outside the gene matches.

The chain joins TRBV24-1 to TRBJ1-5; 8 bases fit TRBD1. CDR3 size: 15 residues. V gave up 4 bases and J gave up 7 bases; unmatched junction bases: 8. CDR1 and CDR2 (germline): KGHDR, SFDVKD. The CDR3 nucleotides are TGTGCCACCAGTGACCGGACAGGGACGGGACAGCCCCAGCATTTT. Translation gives CATSDRTGTGQPQHF.

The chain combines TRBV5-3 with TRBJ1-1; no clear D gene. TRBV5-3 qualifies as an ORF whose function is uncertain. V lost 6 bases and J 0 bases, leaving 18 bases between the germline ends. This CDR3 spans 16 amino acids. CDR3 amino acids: CARIPLRWQLNTEAFF. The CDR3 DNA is TGTGCCAGAATCCCCTTGCGGTGGCAGCTGAACACTGAAGCTTTCTTT.

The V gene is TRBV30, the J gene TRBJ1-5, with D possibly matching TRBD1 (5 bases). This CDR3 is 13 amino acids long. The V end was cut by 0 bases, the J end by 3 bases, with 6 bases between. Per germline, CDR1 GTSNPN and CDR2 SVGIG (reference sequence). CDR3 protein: CAWSVQVNQPQHF. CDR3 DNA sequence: TGTGCCTGGAGTGTACAGGTCAATCAGCCCCAGCATTTT.

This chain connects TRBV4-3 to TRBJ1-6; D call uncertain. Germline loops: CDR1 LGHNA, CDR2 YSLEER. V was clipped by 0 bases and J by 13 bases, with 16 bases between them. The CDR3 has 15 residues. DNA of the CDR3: TGCGCCAGCAGCCAAGAGGAGGGTGGTGGGCTCCCCCTCCACTTT. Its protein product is CASSQEEGGGLPLHF.

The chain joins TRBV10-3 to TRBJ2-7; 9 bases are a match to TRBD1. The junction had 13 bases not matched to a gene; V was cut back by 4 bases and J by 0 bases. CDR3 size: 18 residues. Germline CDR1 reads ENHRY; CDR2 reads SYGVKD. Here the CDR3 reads CAISGGIRDRVSSYEQYF. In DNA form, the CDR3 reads TGTGCCATCAGTGGTGGGATCCGGGACAGGGTTTCCTCCTACGAGCAGTACTTC.

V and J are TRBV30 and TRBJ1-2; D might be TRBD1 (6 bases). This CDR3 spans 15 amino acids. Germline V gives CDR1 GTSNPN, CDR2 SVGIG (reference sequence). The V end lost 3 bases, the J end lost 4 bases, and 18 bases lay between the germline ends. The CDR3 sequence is CAWSTLAGGGYGYTF. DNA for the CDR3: TGTGCCTGGAGCACGCTAGCGGGGGGCGGCTATGGCTACACCTTC.

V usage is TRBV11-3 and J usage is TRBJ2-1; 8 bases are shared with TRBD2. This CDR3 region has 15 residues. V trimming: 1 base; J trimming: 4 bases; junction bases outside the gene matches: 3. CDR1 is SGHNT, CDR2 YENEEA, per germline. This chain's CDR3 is CASSLAGGPYNEQFF. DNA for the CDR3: TGTGCCAGCAGCTTAGCGGGAGGGCCTTACAATGAGCAGTTCTTC.

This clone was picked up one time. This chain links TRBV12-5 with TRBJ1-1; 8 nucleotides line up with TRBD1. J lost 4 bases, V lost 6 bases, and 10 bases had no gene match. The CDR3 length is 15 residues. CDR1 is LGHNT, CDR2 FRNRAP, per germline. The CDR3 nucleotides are TGTGCTAGTGGCAACGGACAGGGTCTGGGCACTGAAGCTTTCTTT. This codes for CASGNGQGLGTEAFF.